A single sample is the source of the 27 T cell receptor beta chains below, sequenced in a study of blood T cell repertoires in COVID-19. Data came from immunoSEQ multiplex PCR; TCRdb stores just in-frame clones and leaves some out. The sample records roughly 70,000 clones, just under 80% being singletons. The specimen sequenced was peripheral blood. The receptors here all came from a human donor in a cohort sampled during active COVID-19.

In its sample, this clone was seen a few times. This chain links TRBV11-2 with TRBJ2-1; a weak D match, TRBD2 (5 bases). Per germline, CDR1 SGHAT and CDR2 FQNNGV. This CDR3 has 16 amino acids. V lost 4 bases and J 7 bases, leaving 20 bases between the germline ends. CDR3 residues: CASSWDRRAIGNEQFF. CDR3 DNA: TGTGCCAGCAGCTGGGATCGGCGGGCCATAGGTAATGAGCAGTTCTTC.

The gene calls are TRBV7-3 and TRBJ2-6; D uncertain. Germline V CDR1 and CDR2: SGHTA, FQGTGA. The CDR3 length is 17 residues. Trimming removed 5 bases at V and 0 bases at J, with 14 bases between. CDR3 protein: CASSPRSPSSGANVLTF. The CDR3 nucleotides read TGTGCCAGCAGCCCAAGATCGCCTAGCTCTGGGGCCAACGTCCTGACTTTC.

The rearrangement joins TRBV7-9 to TRBJ2-5; 9 nucleotides align to TRBD2. This CDR3 is built from 16 residues. Germline trimming cut 2 bases from V and 2 bases from J; bases unmatched to any gene: 6. Germline V CDR1 and CDR2: SEHNR, FQNEAQ (reference sequence). The CDR3 sequence: CASSLNRGGGQETQYF. CDR3 nucleotides: TGTGCCAGCAGCTTAAATCGCGGGGGGGGTCAAGAGACCCAGTACTTC.

The genes are TRBV3-1 (or the pseudogene TRBV3-2) and TRBJ1-3; 7 bases are a match to TRBD1. V lost 4 bases and J lost 1; bases outside the gene matches: 4. The germline gives CDR1 LGHDT, CDR2 YNNKEL (reference sequence). The CDR3 length is 15 residues. CDR3: CASSRDSVSGNTIYF. Here the CDR3 DNA reads TGTGCCAGCAGCCGGGACAGTGTTTCTGGAAACACCATATATTTT.

The sample holds one count of this clone. V is TRBV5-1 and J is TRBJ2-2; 14 bases fit TRBD2. CDR1 and CDR2 from the germline V gene are SGHRS and YFSETQ. With V trimmed by 5 bases and J by 6 bases, 3 bases remained unmatched. The CDR3 is made up of 15 amino acids. The CDR3 is CASRGTSGSSGELFF. In DNA, the CDR3 is TGCGCCAGCAGAGGGACTAGCGGGAGCTCCGGGGAGCTGTTTTTT. The full variable domain, completed using reference TRBV5-1 and TRBJ2-2, is KAGVTQTPRYLIKTRGQQVTLSCSPISGHRSVSWYQQTPGQGLQFLFEYFSETQRNKGNFPGRFSGRQFSNSRSEMNVSTLELGDSALYLCASRGTSGSSGELFFGEGSRLTVL.

This chain connects TRBV19 to TRBJ2-7, with no clear D. V was clipped by 6 bases and J by 5 bases, with 17 bases between them. Germline V gene lookup returns CDR1 LNHDA and CDR2 SQIVND (reference sequence). The CDR3 is made up of 14 amino acids. CDR3 coding DNA: TGTGCCAGTAGCCCCTGGAACACCGAGGACGAGCAGTACTTC. Translated: CASSPWNTEDEQYF.

The chain carries TRBV4-3 and TRBJ2-1, with TRBD2 identical over 13 bases. Trimming removed 0 bases from V and 5 bases from J; junction bases left unmatched: 7. The germline V gene encodes CDR1 LGHNA and CDR2 YSLEER. The CDR3 runs 18 residues. The CDR3: CASSQDFSGTSGNNEQFF. CDR3 DNA sequence: TGCGCCAGCAGCCAAGATTTTTCCGGGACTAGCGGGAACAATGAGCAGTTCTTC.

The J gene is TRBJ2-7, the V gene TRBV19; 7 bases are a match to TRBD1. The CDR3 is 13 residues long. Per the germline V gene, CDR1 is LNHDA and CDR2 is SQIVND (reference sequence). Trimming at V came to 6 bases and at J to 6 bases, leaving 8 bases not matched to a gene. The CDR3 region has the DNA TGTGCCAGTAGGAACCGGGACAGCTCCGAGCAGTACTTC. It specifies CASRNRDSSEQYF. Combining the CDR3 with reference TRBV19 and TRBJ2-7 gives the whole variable domain DGGITQSPKYLFRKEGQNVTLSCEQNLNHDAMYWYRQDPGQGLRLIYYSQIVNDFQKGDIAEGYSVSREKKESFPLTVTSAQKNPTAFYLCASRNRDSSEQYFGPGTRLTVT.

The chain carries TRBV5-1 and TRBJ1-4; TRBD1 matches 7 bases. The CDR3 contains 15 residues. Trimming at V came to 0 bases and at J to 8 bases, leaving 7 bases not matched to a gene. The germline CDR1 and CDR2 sequences are SGHRS and YFSETQ. The CDR3, as DNA: TGCGCCAGCAGCTTGGCCGGTGAGGACAGGGAAAAACTGTTTTTT. This translates into CASSLAGEDREKLFF.

The chain links TRBV9 to TRBJ2-1; no reliable D call. This CDR3 has 14 residues. The germline gives CDR1 SGDLS, CDR2 YYNGEE. V was trimmed by 0 bases and J by 9 bases, leaving 13 bases between them. The CDR3, as DNA: TGTGCCAGCAGCGTAGGGTCTGAGAGATCTGAGCAGTTCTTC. This encodes CASSVGSERSEQFF.

The rearrangement links TRBV4-3 to TRBJ1-4; 9 positions match TRBD1. This CDR3 is 17 amino acids long. With 0 bases clipped from V and 8 bases from J, the junction kept 10 bases outside the gene matches. Germline assignment: CDR1 LGHNA and CDR2 YSLEER. In DNA form, the CDR3 reads TGCGCCAGCAGCCAAGAGGGAACAGGGGGCTTTGGGGAAAAACTGTTTTTT. It yields the protein CASSQEGTGGFGEKLFF.

The rearrangement uses TRBV29-1 and TRBJ1-3; D call uncertain. CDR3 length equals 13 residues. CDR1 SQVTM and CDR2 ANQGSEA come from the germline V gene. Between the trimmed V and J ends, which lost 6 bases and 1 base, there was a span of 10 bases. The DNA for the CDR3 is TGCAGCGTCCGGGAGCTTTCTGGAAACACCATATATTTT. Its translation: CSVRELSGNTIYF.

The rearrangement uses TRBV10-3 and TRBJ1-2; D not certain. V was pared by 6 bases and J by 5 bases, with 13 bases between. The CDR3 has 13 residues. CDR1 is ENHRY and CDR2 is SYGVKD in the germline V gene. The CDR3 here is CAISTPGLYGYTF. The CDR3 coding sequence is TGTGCCATCAGCACTCCAGGACTATATGGCTACACCTTC.

The chain uses TRBV7-8 and TRBJ1-4; D uncertain. CDR1 SGHVS and CDR2 FQNEAQ come from the germline V gene. V lost 4 bases and J lost 6, with 18 bases in between. This CDR3 region has 16 residues. This chain's CDR3 is CASSSRRFTADEKLFF. In DNA, the CDR3 is TGTGCCAGCAGCTCCCGAAGGTTTACAGCGGATGAAAAACTGTTTTTT.

This rearrangement joins TRBV2 to TRBJ2-3; 8 nucleotides align to TRBD2. This CDR3 is 16 amino acids long. After removal of 3 bases from V and 0 bases from J, the junction contained 5 bases not matched to a gene. Germline lookup yields CDR1 SNHLY and CDR2 FYNNEI. The CDR3 sequence is CASSDSASGSTDTQYF. CDR3 nucleotides: TGTGCCAGCAGTGATAGTGCTAGCGGGAGCACAGATACGCAGTATTTT.

The chain is built from TRBV2 and TRBJ2-7, with D maybe TRBD2 (6 bases). The CDR3 spans 13 residues. V shed 8 bases and J shed 8 bases, with 19 bases lying between them. Germline values: CDR1 SNHLY, CDR2 FYNNEI. As DNA, the CDR3 is TGTGCCAGCTTCCCTCGAACGGGAGTCAAGCAGTACTTC. The encoded protein is CASFPRTGVKQYF.

The genes are TRBV24-1 and TRBJ2-7; the match to TRBD2 covers 9 bases. The CDR3 contains 19 residues. With V trimmed by 5 bases and J by 2 bases, 18 bases remained unmatched. CDR1 and CDR2 from the germline V gene are KGHDR and SFDVKD. In DNA form, the CDR3 reads TGTGCCACCAGTGCTCGAGATGCGGGAGGGCCTGGTGGGGCCTACGAGCAGTACTTC. Its translation is CATSARDAGGPGGAYEQYF.

V and J are TRBV20-1 and TRBJ1-2; D is undetermined. This CDR3 spans 10 amino acids. Germline V gene data show CDR1 as DFQATT and CDR2 as SNEGSKA (reference sequence). V lost 6 bases and J lost 6, with 8 bases in between. In DNA, the CDR3 is TGCAGTGCGTCACCGGATGGCTACACCTTC. Translated: CSASPDGYTF.

This clone occurred a few times. This chain joins TRBV28 and TRBJ2-7; D gene ambiguous. The CDR3 spans 12 residues. CDR1 is MDHEN, CDR2 SYDVKM, per germline. Trimming shortened V by 7 bases and J by 1 base, and 8 bases separated the two germline ends. The CDR3 reads CASTGRSYEQYF. CDR3 nucleotide sequence: TGTGCCAGCACTGGCAGATCCTACGAGCAGTACTTC. The full variable domain, with the rest looked up from reference TRBV28 and TRBJ2-7, is DVKVTQSSRYLVKRTGEKVFLECVQDMDHENMFWYRQDPGLGLRLIYFSYDVKMKEKGDIPEGYSVSREKKERFSLILESASTNQTSMYLCASTGRSYEQYFGPGTRLTVT.

The rearrangement uses TRBV7-8 and TRBJ1-1; D not certain. CDR1 SGHVS and CDR2 FQNEAQ come from the germline V gene. The CDR3 runs to 15 residues. V shed 4 bases and J shed 1 base, with 13 bases lying between them. CDR3 amino acids: CASSSRRISNTEAFF. CDR3 in DNA: TGTGCCAGCAGCTCGAGAAGAATATCGAACACTGAAGCTTTCTTT.

V gene TRBV28 combines with J gene TRBJ1-2; D gene ambiguous. V dropped 6 bases and J dropped 5 bases, with 10 bases sitting between them. In germline, CDR1 is MDHEN, CDR2 SYDVKM. The CDR3 extends over 12 amino acids. CDR3 sequence (DNA): TGTGCCAGCAGCCGCTTGAGGTATGGCTACACCTTC. Protein product: CASSRLRYGYTF.

The rearrangement links TRBV19 to TRBJ2-2; D perhaps matches TRBD1 (5 bases). Per germline, CDR1 LNHDA and CDR2 SQIVND (reference sequence). The CDR3 contains 15 residues. V was cut by 6 bases and J by 3 bases, with 14 bases left in between. The CDR3 spells CASRKGDVDTGELFF. Here the CDR3 DNA reads TGTGCCAGTAGGAAAGGGGATGTTGACACCGGGGAGCTGTTTTTT. The complete variable domain, with remaining parts taken from reference TRBV19 and TRBJ2-2, reads DGGITQSPKYLFRKEGQNVTLSCEQNLNHDAMYWYRQDPGQGLRLIYYSQIVNDFQKGDIAEGYSVSREKKESFPLTVTSAQKNPTAFYLCASRKGDVDTGELFFGEGSRLTVL.

This chain connects TRBV6-2 or TRBV6-3 to TRBJ2-7; possible D gene TRBD2, 6 bases. Germline V CDR1 and CDR2: MNHEY, SVGEGT. V was shortened by 5 bases and J by 0 bases, with 17 bases between the two germline ends. The CDR3 consists of 16 residues. In nucleotides, the CDR3 is TGTGCCAGCAGTCCCAGGATCCGGGGGAGCTCCTACGAGCAGTACTTC. Amino acid sequence: CASSPRIRGSSYEQYF.

The chain recombines TRBV10-3 with TRBJ2-1, with 7 bases matching TRBD2. CDR3 size: 15 residues. J gave up 7 bases and V 4 bases, and 10 bases lay outside the gene matches. Germline V CDR1 and CDR2: ENHRY, SYGVKD. DNA for the CDR3: TGTGCCATCAGTGCCGGGACTACCGTCCTGAATGAGCAGTTCTTC. Translation gives CAISAGTTVLNEQFF.

The chain combines TRBV5-4 with TRBJ2-7, with 9 bases matching TRBD1. Germline V gene sequence: CDR1 SGHNT, CDR2 YYREEE (reference sequence). V dropped 3 bases and J dropped 3; count of bases not matched to a gene: 16. The CDR3 contains 18 residues. The CDR3 nucleotides are TGTGCCAGCAGCTCCCCACAGGGGGCGGGGGAGGGTGGCTACGAGCAGTACTTC. Amino acids: CASSSPQGAGEGGYEQYF.

This rearrangement joins TRBV7-2 to TRBJ2-7; TRBD2 agrees at 14 bases. V was clipped by 0 bases and J by 5 bases; unmatched bases: 6. CDR1 SGHTA and CDR2 FQGNSA come from the germline V gene. The CDR3 consists of 17 residues. CDR3 residues: CASSLAAGLAGVDEQYF. The CDR3 DNA follows: TGTGCCAGCAGCTTAGCCGCGGGACTAGCGGGAGTGGACGAGCAGTACTTC.

The chain recombines TRBV30 with TRBJ1-3; D may be TRBD1 (6 bases). Looked up from germline, CDR1 is GTSNPN and CDR2 is SVGIG (reference sequence). The CDR3 contains 13 residues. The ends were cut back, 5 bases at V and 4 bases at J, with 12 bases in the middle. This chain's CDR3 is CAWSRGSGNTIYF. The CDR3, as DNA: TGTGCCTGGTCCAGGGGCTCGGGAAACACCATATATTTT.